Following are 3 T cell receptor beta chains from one sample sequenced in a study of T cell responses to AZD1222 COVID-19 vaccine (dated by TCRdb to 2020 to 2022). The sample's time point label is to be understood as: about 28 days (+/-7) after the second vaccine dose. Library generation was performed with the immunoSEQ multiplex PCR assay. The clones in this table, taken by TCRdb from immuneACCESS, are in-frame only. Not every clone is retained; where verified, under half of the shortfall comes from an unresolved V gene, and the cause of the rest is unknown. Present in this sample are under 100,000 clones, 70% to 90% of which were seen just once. The ten largest clones take up roughly 12% of the sample. The specimen was peripheral blood, collected 28 days after the second AZD1222 dose. Source of these receptors: an adult who received the AZD1222 COVID-19 vaccine.

The chain is built from TRBV19 and TRBJ2-1, with 11 bases identical to TRBD1. J gave up 2 bases and V 6 bases, and 9 bases lay outside the gene matches. This CDR3 spans 17 amino acids. Germline CDR1 LNHDA, CDR2 SQIVND (reference sequence). CDR3 DNA: TGTGCCAGTAGCCCTCGCGGACAGGGGGCAACCTACAATGAGCAGTTCTTC. Its translation is CASSPRGQGATYNEQFF.

V gene TRBV6-5 combines with J gene TRBJ2-7; possibly TRBD1 for D (6 bases). Germline V gives CDR1 MNHEY, CDR2 SVGAGI. The V end lost 7 bases, the J end lost 6 bases, and 13 bases lay between the germline ends. This CDR3 spans 12 amino acids. The CDR3 sequence: CASKQGLSEQYF. The DNA for the CDR3 is TGTGCCAGCAAACAGGGCCTTAGCGAGCAGTACTTC.

The J gene is TRBJ2-7, the V gene TRBV18; possible D gene TRBD2, 6 bases. The V end lost 4 bases, the J end lost 1 base, and 11 bases lay between the germline ends. CDR1 and CDR2 (germline): KGHSH, LQKENI. The CDR3 length is 14 residues. In DNA, the CDR3 is TGTGCCAGCTCACGGGCGGGACGGTCCTACGAGCAGTACTTC. Amino acid sequence: CASSRAGRSYEQYF.